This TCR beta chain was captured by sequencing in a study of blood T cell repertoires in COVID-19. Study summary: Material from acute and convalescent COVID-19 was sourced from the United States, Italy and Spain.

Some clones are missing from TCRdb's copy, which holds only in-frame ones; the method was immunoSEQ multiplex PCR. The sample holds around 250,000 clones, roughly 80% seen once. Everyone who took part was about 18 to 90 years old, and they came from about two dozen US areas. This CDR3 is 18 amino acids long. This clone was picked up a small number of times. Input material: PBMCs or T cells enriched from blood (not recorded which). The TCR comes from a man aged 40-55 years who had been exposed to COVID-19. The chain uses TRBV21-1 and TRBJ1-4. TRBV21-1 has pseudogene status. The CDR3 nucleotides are TGTGCCAGCAGCAACCCTCCCACTGGGAGAGTAGGGTATGAAAAACTGTTTTTT. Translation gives CASSNPPTGRVGYEKLFF.